The subject of this entry is one TCR beta chain. Its antigen remains unknown. TCRdb re-analyzed the PCR reads through MiXCR. The sample carries approximately 90,000 clones, roughly 13% recorded once. This record comes from a study of metastatic and nonmetastatic thyroid tumors. Overall study context: Repertoires from malignant and benign thyroid patients were compared across blood and tumor or nodule tissue.

Study results and limitations: Patients with malignant thyroid tumors reportedly had significantly higher TCR beta diversity than those with benign nodules, in blood and tumor.

Every patient underwent thyroid surgery untreated. This TCR was recovered from a female donor with papillary thyroid cancer or a benign thyroid nodule (not recorded which). Some clones in this sample may be carry-over from other donors' samples. The specimen sequenced was blood.

This CDR3 reads CASSLAGTTYEQYF. CDR3 bases: TGTGCCAGCAGCTTGGCAGGAACTACCTACGAGCAGTACTTC. The V call is TRBV7-2, the J call TRBJ2-7; D not certain. With 3 bases removed from V and 2 bases from J, the gap between germline ends came to 11 bases. CDR3 length equals 14 residues. Germline V gene sequence: CDR1 SGHTA, CDR2 FQGNSA. Filled out from reference TRBV7-2 and TRBJ2-7, the complete variable domain reads GAGVSQSPSNKVTEKGKDVELRCDPISGHTALYWYRQSLGQGLEFLIYFQGNSAPDKSGLPSDRFSAERTGGSVSTLTIQRTQQEDSAVYLCASSLAGTTYEQYFGPGTRLTVT.